A single sample gave rise to the 14 T cell receptor beta chains below, sequenced in a study of cytomegalovirus exposure and HLA in healthy donors. PCR involved 60 Vbeta and 13 Jbeta primers. Assay: immunoSEQ multiplex PCR; the TCRdb copy retains only in-frame clones and omits some. The sample lists 75,000 to 90,000 clones; around 77% were seen once. Sequencing was carried out using PBMCs. The receptors were sampled from a man in his fifties or sixties in good health and CMV-seronegative.

The chain combines TRBV4-1 with TRBJ2-1; 9 bases are shared with TRBD1. Unmatched junction bases numbered 12, after V lost 2 bases and J lost 7 bases. This CDR3 spans 17 amino acids. Germline CDR1 reads MGHRA; CDR2 reads YSYEKL. The CDR3 nucleotides are TGCGCCAGCAGCCAATTACCGGGACAGGGAGAAAAGAATGAGCAGTTCTTC. Amino acids: CASSQLPGQGEKNEQFF.

This clone was counted once. The chain links TRBV19 to TRBJ2-5, with 8 bases identical to TRBD2. Germline values: CDR1 LNHDA, CDR2 SQIVND (reference sequence). V lost 4 bases, J lost 7 bases, and 5 bases stayed unmatched. The CDR3 extends over 13 amino acids. As DNA, the CDR3 is TGTGCCAGTAGTACCGGGACTAGAGCGACCCAGTACTTC. This translates into CASSTGTRATQYF.

This clone has a single count. The V gene is TRBV12-5, the J gene TRBJ2-1; 8 bases match TRBD1. Unmatched junction bases numbered 9, after V lost 7 bases and J lost 7 bases. The CDR3 has 14 amino acids. Germline assignment: CDR1 LGHNT and CDR2 FRNRAP. The CDR3 coding sequence is TGTGCTAGTGCAGGGGGCCGACCCTTGAATGAGCAGTTCTTC. It is translated as CASAGGRPLNEQFF.

This clone was seen once. The chain employs TRBV5-1 and TRBJ2-3; 9 nucleotides align to TRBD2. V was clipped by 4 bases and J by 1 base; unmatched bases: 7. The CDR3 consists of 16 residues. Per the germline V gene, CDR1 is SGHRS and CDR2 is YFSETQ. The CDR3, as DNA: TGCGCCAGCAGCCTTTCCCCTAGCGGGGGCACAGATACGCAGTATTTT. This gives the protein CASSLSPSGGTDTQYF.

The chain links TRBV5-1 to TRBJ2-1; possibly TRBD1 for D (6 bases). V lost 3 bases to trimming and J lost 9 bases, with 16 bases between them. The CDR3 loop spans 14 amino acids. The germline gives CDR1 SGHRS, CDR2 YFSETQ. This chain's CDR3 is CASSSNPRGSEQFF. The CDR3 DNA reads TGCGCCAGCAGCTCCAACCCCAGGGGTAGTGAGCAGTTCTTC. Filled out from reference TRBV5-1 and TRBJ2-1, the complete variable domain reads KAGVTQTPRYLIKTRGQQVTLSCSPISGHRSVSWYQQTPGQGLQFLFEYFSETQRNKGNFPGRFSGRQFSNSRSEMNVSTLELGDSALYLCASSSNPRGSEQFFGPGTRLTVL.

The chain uses TRBV7-9 and TRBJ1-5; 9 positions agree with TRBD1. V was pared by 5 bases and J by 4 bases, with 12 bases of the junction left unmatched. Germline V lookup: CDR1 SEHNR, CDR2 FQNEAQ (reference sequence). The CDR3 extends over 17 amino acids. The CDR3 is CASSLGGTGLNNQPQHF. Written as DNA, the CDR3 is TGTGCCAGCAGCCTGGGTGGGACAGGGCTTAATAATCAGCCCCAGCATTTT.

The V and J genes are TRBV5-6 and TRBJ2-5; D unclear. The J call may be incorrect, as the DNA end agrees better with TRBJ2-7. In germline, CDR1 is SGHDT, CDR2 YYEEEE. This CDR3 region has 14 residues. CDR3 amino acids: CASSFGSKPYEQYF. As DNA, the CDR3 is TGTGCCAGCAGCTTCGGGTCGAAACCCTACGAGCAGTACTTC.

The CDR3 is CASVVAGETQYF. The CDR3 nucleotides are TGTGCTAGTGTGGTAGCGGGAGAGACCCAGTACTTC. V and J are TRBV12-5 and TRBJ2-5, with 7 bases that match TRBD2. The CDR3 runs 12 residues. Germline CDR1 LGHNT, CDR2 FRNRAP. Trimming took 7 bases from V and 4 from J; bases not matched to a gene: 3.

The chain uses TRBV4-2 and TRBJ2-5, with TRBD2 matching over 8 bases. The J call is doubtful: the DNA matches TRBJ2-7 better. This CDR3 comprises 15 residues. Germline-derived CDR1 and CDR2 are LGHNA and YNFKEQ. CDR3 sequence: CASSRAGDSSYEQYF. The DNA of the CDR3 is TGTGCCAGCAGTCGAGCGGGGGATAGCTCCTACGAGCAGTACTTC.

The genes are TRBV7-9 and TRBJ2-7; 9 positions agree with TRBD2. Germline CDR1 reads SEHNR; CDR2 reads FQNEAQ (reference sequence). J gave up 4 bases and V 5 bases, and 12 bases lay outside the gene matches. The CDR3 covers 16 residues. The CDR3 loop is CASSLSGGRAPYEQYF. Here the CDR3 DNA reads TGTGCCAGCAGCCTCAGCGGGGGGCGGGCGCCATACGAGCAGTACTTC.

CDR3 protein: CASSPPGLAGVQEQYF. Here the CDR3 DNA reads TGCGCCAGCAGCCCACCGGGACTAGCGGGAGTTCAGGAGCAGTACTTC. V gene TRBV5-1 combines with J gene TRBJ2-7; 14 bases match TRBD2. CDR3 length: 16 amino acids. V trimming: 4 bases; J trimming: 7 bases; junction bases outside the gene matches: 10. CDR1 is SGHRS and CDR2 is YFSETQ in the germline V gene. Together with reference TRBV5-1 and TRBJ2-7, the CDR3 gives the full variable domain: KAGVTQTPRYLIKTRGQQVTLSCSPISGHRSVSWYQQTPGQGLQFLFEYFSETQRNKGNFPGRFSGRQFSNSRSEMNVSTLELGDSALYLCASSPPGLAGVQEQYFGPGTRLTVT.

The V and J genes are TRBV10-2 and TRBJ1-5; D may be TRBD1 (5 bases). V was cut by 3 bases and J by 9 bases, with 12 bases left in between. This CDR3 is built from 13 residues. Germline-derived CDR1 and CDR2 are WSHSY and SAAADI. The CDR3, as DNA: TGCGCCAGCAGTGACAGGGATCTGGGGCCCCAGCATTTT. Encoded protein: CASSDRDLGPQHF.

The V call is TRBV5-1, the J call TRBJ2-1, with 10 bases lining up with TRBD2. J lost 9 bases, V lost 0 bases, and 9 bases had no gene match. Germline CDR1 and CDR2: SGHRS and YFSETQ. The CDR3 has 16 amino acids. CDR3 coding DNA: TGCGCCAGCAGCTTGGGGGGGAGCGGGGGGGCCGGTGAGCAGTTCTTC. It specifies CASSLGGSGGAGEQFF.

V is TRBV19 and J is TRBJ1-5; 8 bases map to TRBD1. J lost 1 base, V lost 3 bases, and 2 bases had no gene match. The CDR3 is made up of 15 amino acids. CDR1 is LNHDA, CDR2 SQIVND, per germline (reference sequence). CDR3 residues: CASSIQGASNQPQHF. In DNA form, the CDR3 reads TGTGCCAGTAGTATCCAGGGGGCGAGCAATCAGCCCCAGCATTTT.